Here is one T cell receptor (beta chain) with its context. The clone's antigen remains unknown. The record has no base qualities; no much larger clone is one base away. This record belongs to a study of TIL therapy for anti-PD-1-resistant metastatic lung cancer listed by TCRdb under 2021. For the study in its entirety: Tumors were harvested prior to any PD-1/PD-L1 blockade, after which nivolumab was administered to patients, and lymphodepletion, expanded TIL infusion and IL-2 were given to patients who progressed. Enrolled patients had a median age of almost 55 years (range about 38-75) and a median tumor PD-L1 proportion score of approximately 6.2%. Most of the cohort had lung adenocarcinoma, including a handful of EGFR-mutant tumors and two ALK-rearranged tumors, and half of the patients were either current or former smokers. Across the cohort, whole-exome sequencing showed a median non-synonymous tumor mutation burden of 1.5 mutations per megabase. Clonotypes were tracked across tumor, expanded TIL product and serial blood samples by T cell receptor beta sequencing of tumor and peripheral blood. What the authors observed across the whole study: The baseline peripheral repertoire was partially replaced by infused TIL clonotypes, which then decayed over months, and persistence showed no apparent association with response. The study protocol defined all tumor marker inferences as exploratory. The cohort was highly selected, with more treatment-naive, never-smoker and oncogene-addicted patients than typical, limiting generalizability.

The germline V gene provides CDR1 SGHTA and CDR2 FQGNSA. V is pared back by 11 bases and J by 9 bases, with 21 bases lying between the germline termini. There are 13 amino acids in the CDR3, from cysteine to phenylalanine inclusive. Kept here is only the CDR3 DNA, which spans 39 bases and is read in frame from base 1. TCR beta CDR3 regions were amplified from genomic DNA by bias-controlled multiplex PCR with the immunoSEQ v3 hsTCRB kit. TCR libraries were sequenced on an Illumina NextSeq 500 to 1.5 million to 2.5 million read pairs for survey level or 5-6 million for deep level. On the authors' methods: The immunoSEQ Analyzer software assigned V, D and J genes, filtered out non-productive sequences, and reported clonality. To compare repertoires between infused TIL and blood, productive Simpson clonality was used along with the Morisita overlap index of productive TRB rearrangements. Absolute clonotype counts in blood were estimated by multiplying the lymphocyte count by the CD3+ fraction and by the productive frequency of the clone. TCRdb stores this immuneACCESS table with in-frame sequences only. Part of the clones is absent; in the studies checked, under half of the shortfall reflects unresolved V genes, and no reason is known for the rest. For V, J and clone size, that table is used; D and trimming come from the DNA. Here the sample has approximately 20,000 clones; over 75% occur a single time. Under 8% of the sample belongs to the ten largest clones.

Explained via the paper, the time point label denotes: pre-treatment sample, taken before nivolumab and TIL therapy. Between late 2017 and 2020, a dual-center phase I trial enrolled adults who had stage 4 NSCLC. Samples came from a single-arm, open-label phase I trial of tumor-infiltrating lymphocyte therapy with nivolumab in advanced non-small cell lung cancer. Blood mononuclear cells from EDTA tubes were isolated by Ficoll gradient, snap-frozen as pellets, and DNA was extracted with a Qiagen mini-prep kit. This TCR was sampled from a person between 30 and 79 years old with non-small cell lung cancer. The V and J segments used are TRBV7-2 and TRBJ2-3; the D gene is perhaps TRBD2, on 6 matching bases. The sample was blood, taken at baseline. The DNA sequence is given as TGTGCCGTACCGTCGGGACTCTCGTCCACGCAGTATTTT. It translates as CAVPSGLSSTQYF.